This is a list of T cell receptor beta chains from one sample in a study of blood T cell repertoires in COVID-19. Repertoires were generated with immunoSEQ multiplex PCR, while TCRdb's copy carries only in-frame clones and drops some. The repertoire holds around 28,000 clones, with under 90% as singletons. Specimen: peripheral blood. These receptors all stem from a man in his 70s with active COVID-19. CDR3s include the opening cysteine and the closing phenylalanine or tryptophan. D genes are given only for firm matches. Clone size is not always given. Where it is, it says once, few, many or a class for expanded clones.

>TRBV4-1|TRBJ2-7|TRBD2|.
CASSHLAGGGYEQYF
TGCGCCAGCAGCCACTTAGCGGGGGGCGGTTACGAGCAGTACTTC
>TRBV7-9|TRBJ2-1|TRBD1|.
CASSLDGQGSYNEQFF
TGTGCCAGCAGCTTAGACGGACAGGGCTCCTACAATGAGCAGTTCTTC
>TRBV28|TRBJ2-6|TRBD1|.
CASNFGTGEPGANVLTF
TGTGCCAGCAATTTCGGGACAGGGGAGCCTGGGGCCAACGTCCTGACTTTC
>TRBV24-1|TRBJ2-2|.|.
CATSEGSGTGELFF
TGTGCCACCAGTGAGGGGAGTGGGACCGGGGAGCTGTTTTTT
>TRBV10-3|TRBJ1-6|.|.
CAISESTGISSPLHF
TGTGCCATCAGTGAGTCGACGGGGATCAGTTCACCCCTCCACTTT
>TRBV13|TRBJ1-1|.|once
CASSLGLPNTEAFF
TGTGCCAGCAGCTTAGGTCTCCCGAACACTGAAGCTTTCTTT
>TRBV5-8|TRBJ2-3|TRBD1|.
CASSRTGFSTDTQYF
TGTGCCAGCAGCAGGACAGGGTTCAGCACAGATACGCAGTATTTT
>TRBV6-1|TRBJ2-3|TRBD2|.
CASSEHYIGGAPDTQYF
TGTGCCAGCAGTGAACACTATATCGGGGGGGCTCCCGATACGCAGTATTTT
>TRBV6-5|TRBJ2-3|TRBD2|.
CASSGGATDTQYF
TGTGCCAGCAGCGGGGGGGCAACAGATACGCAGTATTTT
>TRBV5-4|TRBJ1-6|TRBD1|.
CASSPGTEYNSPLHF
TGTGCCAGCAGCCCCGGGACAGAGTATAATTCACCCCTCCACTTT
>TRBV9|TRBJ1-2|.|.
CASSVSGSNYGYTF
TGTGCCAGCAGCGTAAGTGGCAGTAACTATGGCTACACCTTC
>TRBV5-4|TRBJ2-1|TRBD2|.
CASSSGLAGKYNEQFF
TGTGCCAGCAGCTCGGGACTAGCGGGGAAATACAATGAGCAGTTCTTC
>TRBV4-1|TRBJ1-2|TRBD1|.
CASSQGDREAYGYTF
TGCGCCAGCAGCCAAGGGGACAGGGAAGCCTATGGCTACACCTTC
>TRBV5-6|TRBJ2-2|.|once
CASSYRSYGGSGELFF
TGTGCCAGCAGCTATCGCAGTTATGGGGGCTCCGGGGAGCTGTTTTTT